The next 18 T cell receptor beta chains were all read from a single sample in a study of T cell repertoires in cytomegalovirus infection. MiXCR, run by TCRdb on the reads, gives a single entry per CDR3 protein. The sample carries nearly 550,000 distinct CDR3 sequences, about 15% recorded once. The sample comprised CD8+ T cells from PBMCs. Receptors were obtained from a human donor in good health (CMV status not recorded). Some clones in this sample may be carry-over from other donors' samples.

This clonotype appeared many times. The V call is TRBV7-9, the J call TRBJ2-7; no reliable D call. With 7 bases removed from V and 0 bases from J, the gap between germline ends came to 10 bases. This CDR3 comprises 13 residues. Germline-derived CDR1 and CDR2 are SEHNR and FQNEAQ (reference sequence). In nucleotides, the CDR3 is TGTGCCAGCAATGGGCCTAGCTCCTACGAGCAGTACTTC. Protein product: CASNGPSSYEQYF.

This clonotype has just a few counts. The V gene is TRBV3-1, the J gene TRBJ2-3; 14 nucleotides agree with TRBD2. V was clipped by 1 base and J by 1 base; unmatched bases: 1. Germline V gene data show CDR1 as LGHDT and CDR2 as YNNKEL (reference sequence). CDR3 length equals 17 residues. DNA of the CDR3: TGTGCCAGCAGCCAAGCGGGACTAGCGGGGGGCACAGATACGCAGTATTTT. Translating it yields CASSQAGLAGGTDTQYF.

This clonotype came up many times. The chain joins TRBV29-1 to TRBJ1-1; no firm D call. The CDR3 is made up of 12 amino acids. Germline V CDR1 and CDR2: SQVTM, ANQGSEA. The germline V and J ends were trimmed by 5 bases and 6 bases, with 13 bases remaining between them. The CDR3 reads CSVKREWAEAFF. Here the CDR3 DNA reads TGCAGCGTTAAAAGGGAATGGGCTGAAGCTTTCTTT.

This clonotype showed up many times. This chain uses TRBV27 with TRBJ1-2; the D gene is possibly TRBD1 (5 bases). CDR1 MNHEY and CDR2 SMNVEV come from the germline V gene (reference sequence). The ends were cut back, 2 bases at V and 0 bases at J, with 10 bases in the middle. The CDR3 loop spans 15 amino acids. CDR3: CASSLRPTANYGYTF. The CDR3 nucleotides read TGTGCCAGCAGTTTAAGGCCGACAGCTAACTATGGCTACACCTTC.

The CDR3 is CASSPQRSSYNEQFF. CDR3 bases: TGTGCCAGTAGTCCCCAACGATCCTCCTACAATGAGCAGTTCTTC. The genes are TRBV19 and TRBJ2-1; unclear D gene. This CDR3 has 15 residues. The V and J ends lost 5 bases and 0 bases respectively, with 11 bases between them. CDR1 LNHDA and CDR2 SQIVND come from the germline V gene (reference sequence).

Note on this clonotype: Likely a read error: the CDR3 ends without its conserved phenylalanine or tryptophan. This chain uses TRBV4-1 with TRBJ2-7; D is ambiguous. Germline V lookup: CDR1 MGHRA, CDR2 YSYEKL. The CDR3 runs 12 residues. Here the CDR3 reads CASSQGPYEQYL. DNA for the CDR3: TGTGCCAGCAGCCAAGGTCCATACGAGCAGTACTTA.

The V call is TRBV27, the J call TRBJ1-5; 10 positions agree with TRBD1. The CDR3 runs to 15 residues. J lost 6 bases, V lost 3 bases, and 5 bases had no gene match. Germline CDR1 reads MNHEY; CDR2 reads SMNVEV (reference sequence). The CDR3 bases are TGTGCCAGCAGTTTCGGGACAGGGGCTGGTCAGCCCCAGCATTTT. It specifies CASSFGTGAGQPQHF.

This clonotype was observed many times. The rearrangement links TRBV4-1 to TRBJ2-7; unclear D gene. This CDR3 contains 14 residues. The germline gives CDR1 MGHRA, CDR2 YSYEKL. Trimming removed 2 bases at V and 2 bases at J, with 10 bases between. The CDR3 region is CASSQRTGAYEQYF. The CDR3 coding sequence is TGCGCCAGCAGCCAACGCACTGGGGCCTACGAGCAGTACTTC.

The chain is built from TRBV30 and TRBJ1-2; a weak D match, TRBD1 (5 bases). This CDR3 is 12 amino acids long. Germline assignment: CDR1 GTSNPN and CDR2 SVGIG (reference sequence). V was clipped by 5 bases and J by 8 bases, with 15 bases between them. The CDR3 loop reads CAWFGDGGGYTF. The CDR3 region has the DNA TGTGCCTGGTTCGGGGACGGCGGGGGCTACACCTTC.

The genes are TRBV5-5 and TRBJ1-2; D not certain. With 1 base removed from V and 6 bases from J, the gap between germline ends came to 16 bases. CDR1 and CDR2 (germline): SGHKS, YYEKEE (reference sequence). The CDR3 is made up of 15 amino acids. The CDR3 DNA follows: TGTGCCAGCAGCTTGAGGGAGGGAAGGTGGGATGGCTACACCTTC. It is translated as CASSLREGRWDGYTF. Using reference TRBV5-5 and TRBJ1-2 for the parts outside the CDR3, the full variable domain is DAGVTQSPTHLIKTRGQQVTLRCSPISGHKSVSWYQQVLGQGPQFIFQYYEKEERGRGNFPDRFSARQFPNYSSELNVNALLLGDSALYLCASSLREGRWDGYTFGSGTRLTVV.

In the case of this clonotype: Possible read error: a much larger clone is one base away. The rearrangement links TRBV6-2 or TRBV6-3 to TRBJ2-1, with D unresolved. The CDR3 sequence is 16 residues long. Germline loops: CDR1 MNHEY, CDR2 SVGEGT. V gave up 0 bases and J gave up 2 bases, with 11 bases separating them. CDR3 in DNA: TGTGCCAGCAGTTACTCGGAAGGACGCGCCTACAATGAGCAGTTCTTC. Translating it yields CASSYSEGRAYNEQFF.

This chain links TRBV6-1 with TRBJ1-2; TRBD1 aligns across 7 bases. Trimming cost V 2 bases and J 0 bases; bases outside gene matches: 6. Germline-derived CDR1 and CDR2 are MNHNS and SASEGT. The CDR3 contains 16 residues. This CDR3 reads CASSEKGTVANYGYTF. CDR3 sequence (DNA): TGTGCCAGCAGTGAAAAAGGGACAGTCGCTAACTATGGCTACACCTTC.

Many counts were recorded for this clonotype. The V and J genes are TRBV11-3 and TRBJ2-1, with 10 positions matching TRBD2. The CDR3 is 16 residues long. Per germline, CDR1 SGHNT and CDR2 YENEEA. The V gene end was trimmed by 3 bases and the J gene end by 4 bases; junction bases not matched to a gene: 6. CDR3 DNA: TGTGCCAGCAGCTTTTCTAGCGGGGGCACATACAATGAGCAGTTCTTC. The encoded protein is CASSFSSGGTYNEQFF.

This clonotype was seen a few times. This chain links TRBV6-1 with TRBJ2-7; maybe TRBD2 (6 bases). The CDR3 is made up of 13 amino acids. Germline loops: CDR1 MNHNS, CDR2 SASEGT. The V and J ends lost 6 bases and 4 bases respectively, with 13 bases between them. The chain's CDR3 is CASRGLDGYEQYF. As DNA, the CDR3 is TGTGCCAGCAGGGGACTGGACGGATACGAGCAGTACTTC.

This clonotype appeared many times. The V gene is TRBV10-3, the J gene TRBJ1-2; perhaps TRBD1 as D (5 bases). The V gene's germline CDR1 is ENHRY and CDR2 SYGVKD. The V gene lost 0 bases and the J gene lost 8 bases, with 7 bases spanning the gap. The CDR3 loop spans 12 amino acids. The CDR3 DNA sequence: TGTGCCATCAGTGAGTCATGGGACGGCTACACCTTC. Its protein is CAISESWDGYTF.

This clonotype was picked up many times. The gene calls are TRBV4-1 and TRBJ2-5; 8 bases are shared with TRBD2. V gave up 4 bases and J gave up 3 bases; unmatched junction bases: 7. The germline gives CDR1 MGHRA, CDR2 YSYEKL. The CDR3 loop spans 15 amino acids. CDR3 region: CASSLERGRKETQYF. CDR3 bases: TGCGCCAGCAGCCTTGAGCGGGGGCGGAAAGAGACCCAGTACTTC.

The chain combines TRBV3-1 with TRBJ2-4; D may be TRBD1 (6 bases). Trimming took off 0 bases at V and 8 bases at J, with 11 bases between the two ends. The CDR3 loop spans 14 amino acids. Per the germline V gene, CDR1 is LGHDT and CDR2 is YNNKEL (reference sequence). DNA for the CDR3: TGTGCCAGCAGCCAAGAGAACAGGGTTGACATTCAGTACTTC. Amino acid sequence: CASSQENRVDIQYF. Full variable domain (remainder filled in from reference TRBV3-1 and TRBJ2-4): DTAVSQTPKYLVTQMGNDKSIKCEQNLGHDTMYWYKQDSKKFLKIMFSYNNKELIINETVPNRFSPKSPDKAHLNLHINSLELGDSAVYFCASSQENRVDIQYFGAGTRLSVL.

The chain links TRBV30 to TRBJ2-1; 11 positions agree with TRBD1. Germline lookup yields CDR1 GTSNPN and CDR2 SVGIG (reference sequence). V dropped 2 bases and J dropped 7; count of bases not matched to a gene: 4. The CDR3 extends over 14 amino acids. CDR3 sequence reads: CAWSTGTGGNEQFF. CDR3 bases: TGTGCCTGGAGTACCGGGACAGGGGGGAATGAGCAGTTCTTC. Together with reference TRBV30 and TRBJ2-1, the CDR3 gives the full variable domain: SQTIHQWPATLVQPVGSPLSLECTVEGTSNPNLYWYRQAAGRGLQLLFYSVGIGQISSEVPQNLSASRPQDRQFILSSKKLLLSDSGFYLCAWSTGTGGNEQFFGPGTRLTVL.